A single sample is the source of the 31 T cell receptor beta chains below, sequenced in a study of blood T cell repertoires in COVID-19. Here immunoSEQ multiplex PCR was the method, and the copy in TCRdb shows in-frame clones only, minus some. The table includes hundreds of thousands of clones, over 75% detected once. The sample comprised peripheral blood. These receptor sequences come from a human donor in a cohort sampled during active COVID-19.

The chain employs TRBV5-4 and TRBJ2-3; 9 positions agree with TRBD2. In germline, CDR1 is SGHNT, CDR2 YYREEE (reference sequence). Trimming at V came to 5 bases and at J to 4 bases, leaving 11 bases not matched to a gene. The CDR3 runs to 16 residues. The CDR3 DNA reads TGTGCCAGCAGGTTGAGAGCGGGAGGAGGGGCAGATACGCAGTATTTT. It is translated as CASRLRAGGGADTQYF.

The gene calls are TRBV10-1 and TRBJ1-1; D gene uncertain. Deletions cut 8 bases from V and 4 bases from J, with 14 bases between. CDR3 size: 13 residues. CDR1 and CDR2 from the germline V gene are WNHNN and SYGVQD (reference sequence). In DNA form, the CDR3 reads TGCGCCAGCCCCCTAGTTTGGAGCACTGAAGCTTTCTTT. As protein: CASPLVWSTEAFF.

On this clone itself: Other nucleotide sequences in the sample specify the same CDR3. The chain links TRBV12-3 or TRBV12-4 to TRBJ1-2, with D maybe TRBD1 (6 bases). The CDR3 sequence is 13 residues long. The V gene lost 5 bases and the J gene lost 2 bases, with 9 bases spanning the gap. CDR3 sequence: CASSLDRNYGYTF. For the CDR3, the DNA is TGTGCCAGCAGTCTCGACAGGAACTATGGCTACACCTTC.

This chain joins TRBV2 and TRBJ2-7, with unresolved D. The CDR3 sequence is 15 residues long. V was cut by 3 bases and J by 3 bases, with 15 bases left in between. CDR1 is SNHLY, CDR2 FYNNEI, per germline. The CDR3: CASSDGQARLYEQYF. CDR3 nucleotides: TGTGCCAGCAGTGACGGTCAGGCTCGCCTCTACGAGCAGTACTTC.

The chain couples TRBV28 to TRBJ1-2; D possibly corresponds to TRBD1 (6 bases). Germline V gene lookup returns CDR1 MDHEN and CDR2 SYDVKM. The V end lost 2 bases, the J end lost 6 bases, and 10 bases lay between the germline ends. This CDR3 region has 13 residues. CDR3 protein: CASSLVQGNGYTF. CDR3 DNA sequence: TGTGCCAGCAGTTTAGTACAGGGTAATGGCTACACCTTC.

CDR3 amino acids: CASSPIPTVNTEAFF. The CDR3 nucleotides are TGTGCCAGCTCACCAATCCCGACAGTAAACACTGAAGCTTTCTTT. The chain combines TRBV18 with TRBJ1-1; D is perhaps TRBD1 (5 bases). This CDR3 region has 15 residues. Germline CDR1 and CDR2: KGHSH and LQKENI. The V end was cut by 2 bases, the J end by 2 bases, with 12 bases between.

This clone was seen more than once but under ten times. V is TRBV27 and J is TRBJ2-2; no reliable D call. V was clipped by 8 bases and J by 4 bases, with 11 bases between them. CDR1 is MNHEY and CDR2 is SMNVEV in the germline V gene (reference sequence). The CDR3 has 13 amino acids. The CDR3 loop is CASQYSSTGELFF. Written as DNA, the CDR3 is TGTGCCAGCCAATATAGCAGCACCGGGGAGCTGTTTTTT.

The chain couples TRBV28 to TRBJ1-1; D perhaps matches TRBD1 (5 bases). V gave up 0 bases and J gave up 1 base, with 9 bases separating them. This CDR3 is 15 amino acids long. Germline CDR1 is MDHEN and CDR2 is SYDVKM. CDR3 loop: CASSLWGTGNTEAFF. The CDR3 bases are TGTGCCAGCAGTTTATGGGGTACAGGGAACACTGAAGCTTTCTTT. The full variable domain, in which reference TRBV28 and TRBJ1-1 provide the parts outside the CDR3, is DVKVTQSSRYLVKRTGEKVFLECVQDMDHENMFWYRQDPGLGLRLIYFSYDVKMKEKGDIPEGYSVSREKKERFSLILESASTNQTSMYLCASSLWGTGNTEAFFGQGTRLTVV.

This clone was counted only a few times. At one of its ends the junction is not consistent with the germline gene, which may arise from a read error. The CDR3 reads CASSSDRQGYRVF. The DNA for the CDR3 is TGTGCCAGCAGCTCAGATCGTCAGGGGTATCGGGTTTTC. The V call is TRBV7-2, the J call TRBJ2-7; D is perhaps TRBD1 (6 bases). CDR1 and CDR2 (germline): SGHTA, FQGNSA. There are 13 residues in the CDR3. The full variable domain, completed using reference TRBV7-2 and TRBJ2-7, is GAGVSQSPSNKVTEKGKDVELRCDPISGHTALYWYRQSLGQGLEFLIYFQGNSAPDKSGLPSDRFSAERTGGSVSTLTIQRTQQEDSAVYLCASSSDRQGYRVFGPGTRLTVT.

The chain has TRBV5-5 and TRBJ2-2; 12 nucleotides line up with TRBD2. The ends lost 0 bases at V and 5 bases at J; junction bases unmatched: 2. Germline lookup yields CDR1 SGHKS and CDR2 YYEKEE (reference sequence). CDR3 length: 16 amino acids. CDR3: CASSLGLAGVTGELFF. The DNA of the CDR3 is TGTGCCAGCAGCTTGGGACTAGCGGGAGTTACCGGGGAGCTGTTTTTT. Full variable domain (outside the CDR3, taken from reference TRBV5-5 and TRBJ2-2): DAGVTQSPTHLIKTRGQQVTLRCSPISGHKSVSWYQQVLGQGPQFIFQYYEKEERGRGNFPDRFSARQFPNYSSELNVNALLLGDSALYLCASSLGLAGVTGELFFGEGSRLTVL.

The chain joins TRBV14 to TRBJ1-3; D uncertain. V was pared by 5 bases and J by 0 bases, with 8 bases between. Germline CDR1 and CDR2: SGHDN and FVKESK. This CDR3 comprises 14 residues. This chain's CDR3 is CASSYGSSGNTIYF. In DNA form, the CDR3 reads TGTGCCAGCAGCTACGGGTCCTCTGGAAACACCATATATTTT.

V usage is TRBV9 and J usage is TRBJ1-4; D is unclear. The CDR3 has 13 residues. CDR1 SGDLS and CDR2 YYNGEE come from the germline V gene. V dropped 3 bases and J dropped 8 bases, with 11 bases sitting between them. The CDR3 DNA sequence: TGTGCCAGCAGCGGGCATGACATGGAAAAACTGTTTTTT. It specifies CASSGHDMEKLFF.

The chain recombines TRBV7-9 with TRBJ2-3; 13 nucleotides line up with TRBD2. CDR3 length: 16 amino acids. J lost 4 bases, V lost 2 bases, and 3 bases had no gene match. CDR1 SEHNR and CDR2 FQNEAQ come from the germline V gene (reference sequence). CDR3 residues: CASSLRTSGSSDTQYF. CDR3 DNA: TGTGCCAGCAGCTTAAGGACTAGCGGGAGTTCAGATACGCAGTATTTT.

CDR3 region: CASSLGAGPMNTEAFF. For the CDR3, the DNA is TGCGCCAGCAGCTTGGGGGCAGGGCCGATGAACACTGAAGCTTTCTTT. This chain links TRBV5-1 with TRBJ1-1; the D gene is possibly TRBD1 (5 bases). Germline V CDR1 and CDR2: SGHRS, YFSETQ. The CDR3 extends over 16 amino acids. V lost 0 bases to trimming and J lost 0 bases, with 12 bases between them.

The chain uses TRBV18 and TRBJ2-7; TRBD2 might be the D (6 bases). The germline V gene encodes CDR1 KGHSH and CDR2 LQKENI. The germline V and J ends were trimmed by 4 bases and 7 bases, with 14 bases remaining between them. The CDR3 totals 13 residues. CDR3 amino acids: CASSRPGGAEQYF. CDR3 in DNA: TGTGCCAGCTCACGCCCGGGCGGGGCTGAGCAGTACTTC.

The chain combines TRBV30 with TRBJ1-1; no clear D gene. Per germline, CDR1 GTSNPN and CDR2 SVGIG (reference sequence). V lost 2 bases, J lost 4 bases, and 8 bases lay in between. The CDR3 extends over 12 amino acids. As DNA, the CDR3 is TGTGCCTGGAGTCGGGGTAGCACTGAAGCTTTCTTT. Translation: CAWSRGSTEAFF.

This chain uses TRBV27 with TRBJ1-2; 11 nucleotides agree with TRBD1. This CDR3 has 14 residues. Germline values: CDR1 MNHEY, CDR2 SMNVEV (reference sequence). After removal of 3 bases from V and 7 bases from J, the junction contained 4 bases not matched to a gene. In DNA, the CDR3 is TGTGCCAGCAGTTTCGGGGGACAGGGGGGTGGCTACACCTTC. It specifies CASSFGGQGGGYTF.

In DNA form, the CDR3 reads TGTGCCAGCAGCCAATCGGCCGGGCTAGCGGGAGTAGAGACCCAGTACTTC. It codes for CASSQSAGLAGVETQYF. This chain uses TRBV4-2 with TRBJ2-5; 10 bases line up with TRBD2. V was clipped by 2 bases and J by 4 bases; unmatched bases: 10. The germline V gene encodes CDR1 LGHNA and CDR2 YNFKEQ. This CDR3 has 17 amino acids.

The CDR3 is CASQAAGGYNEQFF. The CDR3 DNA is TGTGCCAGCCAAGCCGCAGGAGGCTACAATGAGCAGTTCTTC. The chain has TRBV7-3 and TRBJ2-1; TRBD2 might be the D (5 bases). V was pared by 8 bases and J by 3 bases, with 14 bases between. The CDR3 extends over 14 amino acids. Germline values: CDR1 SGHTA, CDR2 FQGTGA.

This sequence joins TRBV19 and TRBJ2-3; D is perhaps TRBD2 (5 bases). The germline V gene encodes CDR1 LNHDA and CDR2 SQIVND (reference sequence). The CDR3 runs to 17 residues. V lost 1 base and J lost 4, with 18 bases in between. Written as DNA, the CDR3 is TGTGCCAGTAGTATAGGTTACAGCACACGGGGATCAGATACGCAGTATTTT. Translated, it gives CASSIGYSTRGSDTQYF.

V and J are TRBV9 and TRBJ2-1; TRBD2 is a possible D gene (6 bases). V was shortened by 0 bases and J by 7 bases, with 14 bases between the two germline ends. The CDR3 is 15 amino acids. Germline V gene sequence: CDR1 SGDLS, CDR2 YYNGEE. CDR3 residues: CASSVARDSRNEQFF. CDR3 coding DNA: TGTGCCAGCAGCGTAGCCCGGGACTCAAGGAATGAGCAGTTCTTC.

CDR3 protein: CASSRGVQETQYF. The CDR3 coding sequence is TGTGCCAGCAGCCGCGGAGTCCAAGAGACCCAGTACTTC. The J gene is TRBJ2-5, the V gene TRBV11-2; D remains ambiguous. The CDR3 is 13 residues long. Germline CDR1 reads SGHAT; CDR2 reads FQNNGV. Trimming stripped 5 bases from V and 1 base from J, with 8 bases between. Variable domain in full (rest from reference TRBV11-2 and TRBJ2-5): EAGVAQSPRYKIIEKRQSVAFWCNPISGHATLYWYQQILGQGPKLLIQFQNNGVVDDSQLPKDRFSAERLKGVDSTLKIQPAKLEDSAVYLCASSRGVQETQYFGPGTRLLVL.

This chain uses TRBV7-3 with TRBJ2-3, with D possibly matching TRBD2 (6 bases). V was shortened by 4 bases and J by 1 base, with 15 bases between the two germline ends. Germline assignment: CDR1 SGHTA and CDR2 FQGTGA. The CDR3 length is 16 residues. As DNA, the CDR3 is TGTGCCAGCAGCTCCCAACCGGGACTTCGCACAGATACGCAGTATTTT. It is translated as CASSSQPGLRTDTQYF.

The V and J genes are TRBV28 and TRBJ2-7; TRBD2 aligns across 8 bases. Per germline, CDR1 MDHEN and CDR2 SYDVKM. This CDR3 is built from 14 residues. With 7 bases clipped from V and 5 bases from J, the junction kept 10 bases outside the gene matches. DNA of the CDR3: TGTGCCAGCATAACTCCGGGACTAGATAACGAGCAGTACTTC. Translation: CASITPGLDNEQYF.

The chain recombines TRBV7-5 with TRBJ2-7; whether TRBD2, the table's D call, matches the DNA was not checked. TRBV7-5 is assigned pseudogene status. The length of the CDR3 is 14 residues. CDR3 region: CARSPTSDTYEQYF. The CDR3 DNA reads TGTGCCAGAAGCCCGACTAGCGACACCTACGAGCAGTACTTC.

The genes are TRBV3-1 (or the pseudogene TRBV3-2) and TRBJ2-2; D is ambiguous. Germline V gene data show CDR1 as LGHDT and CDR2 as YNNKEL (reference sequence). V was clipped by 4 bases and J by 6 bases, with 15 bases between them. This CDR3 is 15 amino acids long. CDR3 nucleotide sequence: TGTGCCAGCAGCCCTCCCTATAGTTCCGCCGGGGAGCTGTTTTTT. Translating it yields CASSPPYSSAGELFF.

V usage is TRBV5-1 and J usage is TRBJ1-6; 7 nucleotides agree with TRBD1. Trimming at V came to 0 bases and at J to 10 bases, leaving 7 bases not matched to a gene. Germline CDR1 SGHRS, CDR2 YFSETQ. The CDR3 sequence is 15 residues long. CDR3 in amino acids: CASSLATGPGSPLHF. The CDR3 nucleotides are TGCGCCAGCAGCTTGGCGACAGGGCCTGGATCACCCCTCCACTTT.

This chain links TRBV7-9 with TRBJ1-4, with 10 bases lining up with TRBD1. This CDR3 is 14 amino acids long. Germline values: CDR1 SEHNR, CDR2 FQNEAQ (reference sequence). After removal of 7 bases from V and 7 bases from J, the junction contained 6 bases not matched to a gene. The CDR3: CASMRGQGSEKLFF. CDR3 bases: TGTGCCAGCATGAGGGGACAGGGGTCTGAAAAACTGTTTTTT.

This chain connects TRBV6-2 or TRBV6-3 to TRBJ1-5; 10 bases map to TRBD1. This CDR3 comprises 16 residues. The ends lost 2 bases at V and 5 bases at J; junction bases unmatched: 6. Germline V gene data show CDR1 as MNHEY and CDR2 as SVGEGT. The CDR3 coding sequence is TGTGCCAGCAGTTACAACTCCGGGACAGGGGATCAGCCCCAGCATTTT. Protein: CASSYNSGTGDQPQHF.

The chain is built from TRBV6-5 and TRBJ2-7; 7 bases match TRBD1. Germline-derived CDR1 and CDR2 are MNHEY and SVGAGI. The trim removed 8 bases at V and 1 base at J, leaving 8 bases unmatched. The CDR3 covers 14 residues. CDR3 sequence: CASGYDRESYEQYF. The CDR3 DNA sequence: TGTGCCAGCGGATATGACAGGGAATCCTACGAGCAGTACTTC.

This clone was observed once. The chain has TRBV5-1 and TRBJ2-3, with a weak D call TRBD2 (5 bases). CDR1 and CDR2 from the germline V gene are SGHRS and YFSETQ. The ends were cut back, 0 bases at V and 2 bases at J, with 7 bases in the middle. CDR3 length equals 14 residues. The CDR3 reads CASSLERNTDTQYF. The CDR3 bases are TGCGCCAGCAGCTTGGAGCGGAACACAGATACGCAGTATTTT.